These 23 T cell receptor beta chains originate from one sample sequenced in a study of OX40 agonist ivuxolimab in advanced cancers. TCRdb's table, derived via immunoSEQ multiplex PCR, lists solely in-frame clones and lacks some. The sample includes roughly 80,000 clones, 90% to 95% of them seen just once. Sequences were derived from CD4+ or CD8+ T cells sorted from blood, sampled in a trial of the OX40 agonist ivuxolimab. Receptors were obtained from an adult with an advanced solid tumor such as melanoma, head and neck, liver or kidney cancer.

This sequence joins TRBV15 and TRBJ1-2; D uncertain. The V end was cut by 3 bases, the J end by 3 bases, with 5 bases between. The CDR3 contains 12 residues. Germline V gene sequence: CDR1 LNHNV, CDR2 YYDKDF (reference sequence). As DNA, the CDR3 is TGTGCCACCAGCAGGTCGGACTATGGCTACACCTTC. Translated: CATSRSDYGYTF. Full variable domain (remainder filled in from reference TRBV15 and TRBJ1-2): DAMVIQNPRYQVTQFGKPVTLSCSQTLNHNVMYWYQQKSSQAPKLLFHYYDKDFNNEADTPDNFQSRRPNTSFCFLDIRSPGLGDTAMYLCATSRSDYGYTFGSGTRLTVV.

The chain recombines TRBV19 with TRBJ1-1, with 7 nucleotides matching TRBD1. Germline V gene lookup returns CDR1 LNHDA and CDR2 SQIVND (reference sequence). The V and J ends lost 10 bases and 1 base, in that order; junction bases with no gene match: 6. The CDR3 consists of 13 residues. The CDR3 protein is CAILDRTNTEAFF. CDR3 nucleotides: TGTGCCATACTGGACAGGACGAACACTGAAGCTTTCTTT.

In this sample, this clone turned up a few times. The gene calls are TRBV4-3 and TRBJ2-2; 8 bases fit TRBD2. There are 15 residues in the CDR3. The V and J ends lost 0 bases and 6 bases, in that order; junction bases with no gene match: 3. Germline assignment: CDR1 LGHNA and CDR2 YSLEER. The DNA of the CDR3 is TGCGCCAGCAGCCAAGAGGTCGGGGGGGCCGGGGAGCTGTTTTTT. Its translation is CASSQEVGGAGELFF.

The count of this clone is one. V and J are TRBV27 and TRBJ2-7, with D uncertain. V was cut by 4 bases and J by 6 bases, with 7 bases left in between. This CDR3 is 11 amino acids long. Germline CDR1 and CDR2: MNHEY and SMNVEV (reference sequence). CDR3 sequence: CASSSSLEQYF. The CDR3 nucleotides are TGTGCCAGCAGTTCATCTCTCGAGCAGTACTTC.

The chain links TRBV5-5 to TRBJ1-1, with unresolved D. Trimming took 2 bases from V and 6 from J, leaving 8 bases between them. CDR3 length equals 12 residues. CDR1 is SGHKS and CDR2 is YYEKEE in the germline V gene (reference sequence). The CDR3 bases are TGTGCCAGCAGCTTTAATAATCCTGAAGCTTTCTTT. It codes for CASSFNNPEAFF.

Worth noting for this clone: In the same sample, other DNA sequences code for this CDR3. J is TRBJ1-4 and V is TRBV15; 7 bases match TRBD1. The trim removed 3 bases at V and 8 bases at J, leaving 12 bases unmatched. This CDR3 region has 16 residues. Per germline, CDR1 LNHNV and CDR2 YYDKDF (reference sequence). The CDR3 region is CATSSPEQGFREKLFF. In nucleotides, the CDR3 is TGTGCCACCAGCAGTCCCGAACAGGGGTTTAGGGAAAAACTGTTTTTT.

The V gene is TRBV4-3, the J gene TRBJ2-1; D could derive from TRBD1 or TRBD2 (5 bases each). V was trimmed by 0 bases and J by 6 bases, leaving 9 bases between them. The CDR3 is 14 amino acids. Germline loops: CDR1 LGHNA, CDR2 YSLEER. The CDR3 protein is CASSQDGGLNEQFF. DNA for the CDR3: TGCGCCAGCAGCCAAGATGGGGGTCTCAATGAGCAGTTCTTC.

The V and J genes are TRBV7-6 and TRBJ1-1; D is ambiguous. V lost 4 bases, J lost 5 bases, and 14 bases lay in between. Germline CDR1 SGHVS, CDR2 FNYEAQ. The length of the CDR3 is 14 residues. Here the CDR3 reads CASSSKDVGTEAFF. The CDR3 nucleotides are TGTGCCAGCAGCTCAAAGGACGTGGGGACTGAAGCTTTCTTT. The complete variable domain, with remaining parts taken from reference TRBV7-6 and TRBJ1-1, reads GAGVSQSPRYKVTKRGQDVALRCDPISGHVSLYWYRQALGQGPEFLTYFNYEAQQDKSGLPNDRFSAERPEGSISTLTIQRTEQRDSAMYRCASSSKDVGTEAFFGQGTRLTVV.

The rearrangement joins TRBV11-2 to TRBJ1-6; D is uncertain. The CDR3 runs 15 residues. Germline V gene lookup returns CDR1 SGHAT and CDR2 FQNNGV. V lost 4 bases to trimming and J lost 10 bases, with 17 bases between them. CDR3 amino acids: CASSSEAGWRSPLHF. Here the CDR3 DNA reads TGTGCCAGCAGCTCCGAGGCAGGCTGGAGATCACCCCTCCACTTT.

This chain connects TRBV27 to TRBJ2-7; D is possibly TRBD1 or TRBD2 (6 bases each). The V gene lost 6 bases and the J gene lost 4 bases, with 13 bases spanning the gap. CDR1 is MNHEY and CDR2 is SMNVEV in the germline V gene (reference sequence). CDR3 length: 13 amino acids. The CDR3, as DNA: TGTGCCAGCAGCCCGGGGGCCCGGTACGAGCAGTACTTC. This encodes CASSPGARYEQYF.

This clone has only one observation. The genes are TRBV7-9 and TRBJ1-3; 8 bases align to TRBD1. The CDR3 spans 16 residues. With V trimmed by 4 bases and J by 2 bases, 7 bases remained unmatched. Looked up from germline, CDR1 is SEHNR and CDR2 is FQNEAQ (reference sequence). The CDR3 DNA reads TGTGCCAGCAGCTCAGCGACAGGGGTTCCTGGAAACACCATATATTTT. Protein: CASSSATGVPGNTIYF. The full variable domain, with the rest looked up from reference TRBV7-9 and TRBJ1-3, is DTGVSQNPRHKITKRGQNVTFRCDPISEHNRLYWYRQTLGQGPEFLTYFQNEAQLEKSRLLSDRFSAERPKGSFSTLEIQRTEQGDSAMYLCASSSATGVPGNTIYFGEGSWLTVV.

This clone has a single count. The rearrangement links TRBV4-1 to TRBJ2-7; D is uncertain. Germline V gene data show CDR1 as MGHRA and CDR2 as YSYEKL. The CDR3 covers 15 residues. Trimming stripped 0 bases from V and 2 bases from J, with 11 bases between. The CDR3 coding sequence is TGCGCCAGCAGCCAAGATGTACAGCTAGCCTACGAGCAGTACTTC. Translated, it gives CASSQDVQLAYEQYF.

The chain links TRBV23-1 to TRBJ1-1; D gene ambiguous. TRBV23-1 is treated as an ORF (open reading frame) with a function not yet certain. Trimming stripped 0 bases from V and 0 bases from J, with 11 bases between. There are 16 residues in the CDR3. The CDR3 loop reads CASSQSRRVMNTEAFF. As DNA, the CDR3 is TGCGCCAGCAGTCAATCACGCAGAGTTATGAACACTGAAGCTTTCTTT.

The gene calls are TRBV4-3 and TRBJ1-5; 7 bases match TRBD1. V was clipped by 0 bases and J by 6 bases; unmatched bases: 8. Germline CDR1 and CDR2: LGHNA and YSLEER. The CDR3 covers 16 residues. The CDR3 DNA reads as TGCGCCAGCAGCCAAGATGAGACAGGGCGCGCTCAGCCCCAGCATTTT. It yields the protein CASSQDETGRAQPQHF.

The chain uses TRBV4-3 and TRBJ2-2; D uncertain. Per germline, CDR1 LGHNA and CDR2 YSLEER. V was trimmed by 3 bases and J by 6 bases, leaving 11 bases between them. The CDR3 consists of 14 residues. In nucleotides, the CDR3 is TGCGCCAGCAGCCAGCGGTGGGCGGCCGGGGAGCTGTTTTTT. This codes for CASSQRWAAGELFF.

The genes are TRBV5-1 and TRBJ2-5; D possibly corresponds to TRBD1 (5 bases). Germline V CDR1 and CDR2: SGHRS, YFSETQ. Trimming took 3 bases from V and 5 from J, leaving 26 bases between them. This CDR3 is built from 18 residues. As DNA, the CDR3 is TGCGCCAGCAGCTCCGATAGGGGTGGTTGGGGCGCTGGCGAGACCCAGTACTTC. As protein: CASSSDRGGWGAGETQYF. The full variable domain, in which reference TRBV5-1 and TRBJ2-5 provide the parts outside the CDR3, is KAGVTQTPRYLIKTRGQQVTLSCSPISGHRSVSWYQQTPGQGLQFLFEYFSETQRNKGNFPGRFSGRQFSNSRSEMNVSTLELGDSALYLCASSSDRGGWGAGETQYFGPGTRLLVL.

CDR3 loop: CASSLRQGHNSPLHF. The CDR3 DNA reads as TGTGCCAGCAGCCTACGACAGGGGCATAATTCACCCCTCCACTTT. This chain uses TRBV13 with TRBJ1-6, with 8 bases identical to TRBD1. The V segment lost 5 bases and the J segment 5 bases; nucleotides outside the gene matches: 5. Germline V gene sequence: CDR1 PRHDT, CDR2 FYEKMQ (reference sequence). CDR3 length: 15 residues.

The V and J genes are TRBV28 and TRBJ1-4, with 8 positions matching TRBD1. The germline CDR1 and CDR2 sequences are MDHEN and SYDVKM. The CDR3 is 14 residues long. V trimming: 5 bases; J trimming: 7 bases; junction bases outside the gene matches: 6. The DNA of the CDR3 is TGTGCCAGCAGTCCGGGACAGGAGGGTGAAAAACTGTTTTTT. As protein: CASSPGQEGEKLFF.

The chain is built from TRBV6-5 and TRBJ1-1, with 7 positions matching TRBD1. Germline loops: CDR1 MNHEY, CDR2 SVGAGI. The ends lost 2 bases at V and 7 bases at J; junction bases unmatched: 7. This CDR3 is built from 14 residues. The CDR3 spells CASSYVTTGIEAFF. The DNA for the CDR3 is TGTGCCAGCAGTTACGTCACGACAGGGATTGAAGCTTTCTTT.

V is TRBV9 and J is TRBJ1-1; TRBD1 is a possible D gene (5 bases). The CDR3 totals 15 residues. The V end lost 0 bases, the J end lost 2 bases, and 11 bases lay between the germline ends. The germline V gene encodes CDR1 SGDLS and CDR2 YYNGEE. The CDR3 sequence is CASSVAQGLNTEAFF. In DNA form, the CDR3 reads TGTGCCAGCAGCGTAGCTCAGGGATTAAACACTGAAGCTTTCTTT.

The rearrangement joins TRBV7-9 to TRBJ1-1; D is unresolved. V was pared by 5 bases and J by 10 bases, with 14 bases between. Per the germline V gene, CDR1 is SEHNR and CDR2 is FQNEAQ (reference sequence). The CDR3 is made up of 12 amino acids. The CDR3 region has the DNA TGTGCCAGCAGCGCTACCGGGATTGGAGCTTTCTTT. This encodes CASSATGIGAFF.

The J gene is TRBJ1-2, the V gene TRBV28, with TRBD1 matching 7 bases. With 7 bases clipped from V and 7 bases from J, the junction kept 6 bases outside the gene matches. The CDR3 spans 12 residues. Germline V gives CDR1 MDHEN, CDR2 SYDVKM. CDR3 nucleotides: TGTGCCAGCACCCTACAGGGGCCTGGCTACACCTTC. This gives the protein CASTLQGPGYTF.

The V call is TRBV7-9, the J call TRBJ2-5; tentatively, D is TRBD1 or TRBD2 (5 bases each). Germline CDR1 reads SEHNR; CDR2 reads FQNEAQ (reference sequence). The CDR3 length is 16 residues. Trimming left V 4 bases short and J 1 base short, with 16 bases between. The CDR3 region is CASSSYRGGLQETQYF. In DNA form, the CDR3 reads TGTGCCAGCAGCTCCTACCGGGGCGGACTCCAAGAGACCCAGTACTTC.